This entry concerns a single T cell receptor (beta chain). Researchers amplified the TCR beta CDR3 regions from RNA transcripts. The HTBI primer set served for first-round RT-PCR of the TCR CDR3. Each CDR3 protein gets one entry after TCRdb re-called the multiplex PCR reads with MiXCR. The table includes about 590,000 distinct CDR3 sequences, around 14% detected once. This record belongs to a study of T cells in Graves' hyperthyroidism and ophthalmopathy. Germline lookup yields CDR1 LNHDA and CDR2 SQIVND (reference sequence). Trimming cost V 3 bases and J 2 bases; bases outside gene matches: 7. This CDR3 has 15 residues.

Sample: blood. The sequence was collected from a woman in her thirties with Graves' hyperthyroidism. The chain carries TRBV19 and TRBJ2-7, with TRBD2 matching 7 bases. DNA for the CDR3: TGTGCCAGTAGTATTTCTAGCGGTATAGCCTACGAGCAGTACTTC. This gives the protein CASSISSGIAYEQYF. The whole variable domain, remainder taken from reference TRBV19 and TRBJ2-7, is DGGITQSPKYLFRKEGQNVTLSCEQNLNHDAMYWYRQDPGQGLRLIYYSQIVNDFQKGDIAEGYSVSREKKESFPLTVTSAQKNPTAFYLCASSISSGIAYEQYFGPGTRLTVT.